This T cell receptor beta chain was retrieved from a study of cytomegalovirus exposure and HLA in healthy donors. PCR employed 60 Vbeta and 13 Jbeta primers. The table came from immunoSEQ multiplex PCR; TCRdb's copy has only in-frame clones and leaves some out. The sample consists of roughly 170,000 clones, roughly four fifths of them appearing once. Points from the study as a whole: Earlier analysis looked at TCR beta V segments, and most were productive about 90% or about 30% of the time.

Germline lookup yields CDR1 MNHEY and CDR2 SVGAGI. The ends lost 0 bases at V and 2 bases at J; junction bases unmatched: 1. CDR3 size: 15 residues. In its sample, this clone was seen a few times. Its antigen is undetermined. The sequenced material came from PBMCs. V usage is TRBV6-5 and J usage is TRBJ1-3; the match to TRBD1 covers 7 bases. The sequence derives from a man in his fifties or sixties in good health and CMV-seronegative. The CDR3 region is CASSYSRGPGNTIYF. DNA for the CDR3: TGTGCCAGCAGTTACTCGAGGGGGCCTGGAAACACCATATATTTT.